Listed below are T cell receptor beta chains from one sample, sequenced in a study of control samples from healthy donors and cancer patients. The repertoire was sequenced with immunoSEQ multiplex PCR; TCRdb's copy has only in-frame clones and lacks some. The data contain over 150,000 clones, 75% to 95% of them singletons. Sequenced input: blood. These receptors all stem from a middle-aged woman in good health. The CDR3 runs from the conserved cysteine through the conserved F or W. A D gene is named only where the DNA matches it firmly. Clone size is not always given. Where it is, it says once, few, many or a class for expanded clones.

>TRBJ2-1|TRBV5-1|-|TRBD2
CASPKSVAGKYNEQFF
TGCGCCAGCCCAAAGTCGGTAGCGGGAAAGTACAATGAGCAGTTCTTC
>TRBJ2-7|TRBV6-5|-|-
CASPAMGDEQYF
TGTGCCAGCCCAGCGATGGGGGACGAGCAGTACTTC
>TRBJ2-7|TRBV15|-|-
CATSREIGAQSEQYF
TGTGCCACCAGCAGAGAAATAGGGGCCCAAAGCGAGCAGTACTTC
>TRBJ2-3|TRBV7-9|-|-
CATGGPPGTDTQYF
TGTGCCACCGGAGGGCCTCCCGGCACAGATACGCAGTATTTT
>TRBJ1-1|TRBV10-3|-|-
CAISGKNGTEAFF
TGTGCCATCAGCGGTAAAAATGGCACTGAAGCTTTCTTT
>TRBJ2-5|TRBV2|-|TRBD2
CASSSNSGGQETQYF
TGTGCCAGCAGTTCAAATAGCGGGGGGCAAGAGACCCAGTACTTC
>TRBJ1-2|TRBV7-9|-|-
CASSLMAGMAGYTF
TGTGCCAGCAGCTTAATGGCAGGGATGGCTGGCTACACCTTC
>TRBJ1-4|TRBV4-1|-|-
CASSQEQGGGEKLFF
TGCGCCAGCAGCCAAGAGCAGGGCGGCGGTGAAAAACTGTTTTTT
>TRBJ2-3|TRBV19|-|TRBD2
CASSSRGLAGGTDTQYF
TGTGCCAGTAGTTCTCGGGGACTAGCGGGGGGCACAGATACGCAGTATTTT
>TRBJ1-2|TRBV5-1|-|TRBD1
CASSSRDREDYGYTF
TGCGCCAGCAGCTCTCGGGACAGGGAAGACTATGGCTACACCTTC
>TRBJ1-2|TRBV6-6|-|TRBD1
CASMQGGYYGYTF
TGTGCCAGCATGCAGGGGGGGTACTATGGCTACACCTTC
>TRBJ1-5|TRBV2|-|-
CASAFQGSNQPQHF
TGTGCCAGCGCTTTCCAGGGAAGCAATCAGCCCCAGCATTTT
>TRBJ2-1|TRBV5-1|-|TRBD2
CASRSGLAGVTNEQFF
TGCGCCAGCAGATCCGGACTAGCGGGGGTAACCAATGAGCAGTTCTTC
>TRBJ1-1|TRBV5-1|-|-
CASRSLGGGMNTEAFF
TGCGCCAGCAGGTCCCTGGGTGGGGGAATGAACACTGAAGCTTTCTTT
>TRBJ2-3|TRBV11-2|-|TRBD2
CASSFAGGRGDTQYF
TGTGCCAGCAGCTTCGCGGGGGGGCGGGGAGATACGCAGTATTTT
>TRBJ1-5|TRBV19|-|-
CASRPGPITNQPQHF
TGTGCCAGTAGACCGGGACCGATCACTAATCAGCCCCAGCATTTT
>TRBJ2-1|TRBV5-1|-|-
CASSLQPSSYNEQFF
TGCGCCAGCAGTCTTCAGCCTAGCAGTTACAATGAGCAGTTCTTC
>TRBJ1-6|TRBV7-2|once|TRBD1
CASSPRQGAWSPLHF
TGTGCCAGCAGCCCGAGACAGGGGGCTTGGTCACCCCTCCACTTT
>TRBJ2-2|TRBV24-1|-|-
CATSDGDTTVGELFF
TGTGCCACCAGTGATGGGGACACTACCGTCGGGGAGCTGTTTTTT
>TRBJ1-2|TRBV5-1|-|TRBD1
CASSLPVGQGNYGYTF
TGCGCCAGCAGCTTGCCGGTGGGACAGGGAAACTATGGCTACACCTTC
>TRBJ2-7|TRBV5-6|-|TRBD1
CASSGRDRATYEQYF
TGTGCCAGCAGCGGCCGGGACAGGGCAACCTACGAGCAGTACTTC
>TRBJ1-1|TRBV9|-|TRBD1
CASSSQGAGNTEAFF
TGTGCCAGCAGCTCACAGGGGGCGGGGAACACTGAAGCTTTCTTT
>TRBJ1-6|TRBV27|-|-
CASSIYNSPLHF
TGTGCCAGCAGTATTTATAATTCACCCCTCCACTTT
>TRBJ1-6|TRBV6-1|-|-
CASSELTGSNSPLHF
TGTGCCAGCAGTGAACTAACAGGGTCTAATTCACCCCTCCACTTT
>TRBJ2-7|TRBV5-1|-|TRBD1
CASSLGGTGLYEQYF
TGCGCCAGCAGCTTGGGGGGGACAGGGCTATACGAGCAGTACTTC
>TRBJ1-2|TRBV6-5|-|-
CASRPYINYGYTF
TGTGCCAGCAGGCCATATATTAACTATGGCTACACCTTC
>TRBJ1-1|TRBV11-2|-|-
CASSLRVGPGGTEAFF
TGTGCCAGCAGCTTAAGGGTGGGGCCCGGGGGAACTGAAGCTTTCTTT